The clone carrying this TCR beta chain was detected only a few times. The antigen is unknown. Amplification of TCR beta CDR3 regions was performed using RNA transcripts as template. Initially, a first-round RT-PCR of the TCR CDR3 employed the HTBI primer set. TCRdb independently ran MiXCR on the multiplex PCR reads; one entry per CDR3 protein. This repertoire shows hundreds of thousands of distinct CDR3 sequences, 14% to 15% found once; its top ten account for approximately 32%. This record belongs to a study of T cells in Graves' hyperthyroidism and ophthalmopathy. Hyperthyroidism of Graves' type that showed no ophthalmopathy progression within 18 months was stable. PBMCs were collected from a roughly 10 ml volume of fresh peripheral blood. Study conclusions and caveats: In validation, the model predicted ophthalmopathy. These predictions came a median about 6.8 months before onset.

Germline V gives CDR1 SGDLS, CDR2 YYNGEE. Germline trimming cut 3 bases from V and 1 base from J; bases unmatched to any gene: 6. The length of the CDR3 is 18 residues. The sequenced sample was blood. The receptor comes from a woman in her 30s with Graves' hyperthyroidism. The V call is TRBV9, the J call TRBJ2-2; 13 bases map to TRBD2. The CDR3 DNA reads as TGTGCCAGCAGCGCTCGACTAGCGGGAGGCAAGAACACCGGGGAGCTGTTTTTT. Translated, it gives CASSARLAGGKNTGELFF. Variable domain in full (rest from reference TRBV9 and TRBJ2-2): DSGVTQTPKHLITATGQRVTLRCSPRSGDLSVYWYQQSLDQGLQFLIQYYNGEERAKGNILERFSAQQFPDLHSELNLSSLELGDSALYFCASSARLAGGKNTGELFFGEGSRLTVL.